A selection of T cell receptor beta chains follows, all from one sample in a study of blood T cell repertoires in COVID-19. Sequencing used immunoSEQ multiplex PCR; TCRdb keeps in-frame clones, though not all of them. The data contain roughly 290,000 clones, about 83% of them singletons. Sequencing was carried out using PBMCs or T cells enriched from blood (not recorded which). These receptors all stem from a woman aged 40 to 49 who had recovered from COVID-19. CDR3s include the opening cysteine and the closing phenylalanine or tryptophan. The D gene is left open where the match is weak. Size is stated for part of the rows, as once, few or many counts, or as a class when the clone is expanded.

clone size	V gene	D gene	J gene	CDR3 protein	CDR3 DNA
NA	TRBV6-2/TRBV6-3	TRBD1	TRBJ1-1	CASSYHRQGITEAFF	TGTGCCAGCAGTTACCATAGACAGGGGATCACTGAAGCTTTCTTT
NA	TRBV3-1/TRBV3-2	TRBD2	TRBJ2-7	CASSQAGGPTYEQYF	TGTGCCAGCAGCCAAGCGGGAGGGCCCACCTACGAGCAGTACTTC
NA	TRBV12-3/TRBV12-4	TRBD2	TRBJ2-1	CASRSSGNEQFF	TGTGCCAGCAGGTCTAGCGGGAATGAGCAGTTCTTC
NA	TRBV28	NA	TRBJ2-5	CASGPAQGLEETQYF	TGTGCCAGCGGCCCCGCCCAGGGGCTGGAAGAGACCCAGTACTTC
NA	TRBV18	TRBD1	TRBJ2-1	CASSFQGVNEQFF	TGTGCCAGCTCCTTTCAGGGGGTGAATGAGCAGTTCTTC
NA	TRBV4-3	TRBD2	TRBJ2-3	CASSKDLLAGGGDTQYF	TGCGCCAGCAGCAAAGATCTCCTAGCGGGAGGCGGAGATACGCAGTATTTT
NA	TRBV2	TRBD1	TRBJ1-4	CASSGGPGTGFEKLFF	TGTGCCAGCAGCGGTGGTCCGGGGACAGGGTTTGAAAAACTGTTTTTT
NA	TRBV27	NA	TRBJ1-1	CASRTPNTEAFF	TGTGCCAGCAGAACACCGAACACTGAAGCTTTCTTT
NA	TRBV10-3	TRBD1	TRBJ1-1	CAISAQQGPNTEAFF	TGTGCCATCAGTGCCCAACAGGGGCCGAACACTGAAGCTTTCTTT
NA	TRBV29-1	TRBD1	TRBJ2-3	CSVVDRGTDTQYF	TGCAGCGTTGTGGACAGGGGGACAGATACGCAGTATTTT
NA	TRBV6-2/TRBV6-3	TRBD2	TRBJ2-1	CASSYRLAGEQFF	TGTGCCAGCAGTTATAGGCTAGCGGGGGAGCAGTTCTTC
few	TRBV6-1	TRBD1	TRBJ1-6	CASSEGDRGNSPLHF	TGTGCCAGCAGTGAAGGGGACAGGGGCAATTCACCCCTCCACTTT
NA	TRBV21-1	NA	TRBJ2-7	CASSETSGSSHEQYF	TGTGCCAGCAGCGAAACTAGCGGGAGCTCCCACGAGCAGTACTTC
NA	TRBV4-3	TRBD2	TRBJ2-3	CASSQSLPAPSGIADTQYF	TGCGCCAGCAGCCAGTCCCTCCCCGCTCCTAGCGGGATAGCAGATACGCAGTATTTT
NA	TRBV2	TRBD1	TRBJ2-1	CASSGGRGRNLEQFF	TGTGCCAGCAGTGGTGGTAGGGGGCGTAATCTTGAGCAGTTCTTC
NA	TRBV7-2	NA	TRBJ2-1	CASSPRLRDNEQFF	TGTGCCAGCAGCCCCCGACTGAGAGACAATGAGCAGTTCTTC
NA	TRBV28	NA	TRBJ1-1	CASSLFRGAEAFF	TGTGCCAGCAGTTTATTCAGGGGTGCTGAAGCTTTCTTT
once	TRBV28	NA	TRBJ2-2	CASTSLPGTNTGELFF	TGTGCCAGCACTTCACTCCCAGGGACGAACACCGGGGAGCTGTTTTTT
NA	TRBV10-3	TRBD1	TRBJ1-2	CAISESVGGRGPTNYGYTF	TGTGCCATCAGTGAGTCCGTGGGGGGCAGGGGGCCTACTAACTATGGCTACACCTTC
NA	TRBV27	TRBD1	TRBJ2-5	CASNDRGNLSETQYF	TGTGCCAGCAATGACAGGGGTAACCTTTCTGAGACCCAGTACTTC
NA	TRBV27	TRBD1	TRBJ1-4	CASSQRTGPRNEKLFF	TGTGCCAGCAGTCAACGGACAGGACCAAGAAATGAAAAACTGTTTTTT
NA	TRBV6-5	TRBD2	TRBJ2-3	CASTRAGGHTDTQYF	TGTGCCAGTACTCGAGCGGGAGGTCACACAGATACGCAGTATTTT
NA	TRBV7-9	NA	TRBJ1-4	CASSSSTGDYATNEKLFF	TGTGCCAGCAGCTCGTCGACCGGGGATTATGCAACTAATGAAAAACTGTTTTTT
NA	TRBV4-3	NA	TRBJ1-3	CASSQVGEGNTIYF	TGCGCCAGCAGCCAAGTTGGAGAGGGAAACACCATATATTTT
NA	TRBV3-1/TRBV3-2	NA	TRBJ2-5	CASSQRGAGETQYF	TGTGCCAGCAGCCAACGGGGTGCCGGGGAGACCCAGTACTTC
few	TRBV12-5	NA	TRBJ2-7	CASAHYEQYF	TGTGCTAGTGCCCACTACGAGCAGTACTTC
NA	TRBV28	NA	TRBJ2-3	CASSFFHLGGEQYF	TGTGCCAGCAGTTTTTTCCACTTAGGGGGTGAGCAGTATTTT
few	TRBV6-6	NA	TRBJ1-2	CASSPGRGRVRYYGYTF	TGTGCCAGCAGTCCAGGGCGGGGGAGGGTACGGTACTATGGCTACACCTTC
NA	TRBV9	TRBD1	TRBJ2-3	CASSVSGTGVEDTQYF	TGTGCCAGCAGCGTTTCCGGGACAGGGGTCGAAGATACGCAGTATTTT
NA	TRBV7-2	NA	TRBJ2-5	CASSPIETQYF	TGTGCCAGCAGTCCTATAGAGACCCAGTACTTC
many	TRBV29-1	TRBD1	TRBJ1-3	CSAVGTGVSGNTIYF	TGCAGCGCCGTTGGGACAGGGGTTTCTGGAAACACCATATATTTT
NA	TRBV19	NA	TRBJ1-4	CASRSGEKLFF	TGTGCCAGTAGAAGCGGTGAAAAACTGTTTTTT
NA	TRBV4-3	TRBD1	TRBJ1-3	CASSQGGGPGNTIYF	TGCGCCAGCAGCCAAGGAGGGGGCCCTGGAAACACCATATATTTT
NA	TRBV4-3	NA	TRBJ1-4	CASSQVGAVQGYEKLFF	TGCGCCAGCAGCCAAGTGGGGGCGGTCCAGGGGTATGAAAAACTGTTTTTT
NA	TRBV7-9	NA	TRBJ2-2	CASRGDNRASTGELFF	TGTGCCAGCAGGGGGGACAACCGAGCGTCCACCGGGGAGCTGTTTTTT
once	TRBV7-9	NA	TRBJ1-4	CASSSRAVGEKLFF	TGTGCCAGCAGCTCGCGGGCAGTAGGAGAAAAACTGTTTTTT
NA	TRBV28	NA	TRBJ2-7	CASSLAGNEQYF	TGTGCCAGCAGTTTAGCAGGGAACGAGCAGTACTTC
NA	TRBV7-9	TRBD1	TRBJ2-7	CASSEGQGSYEQYF	TGTGCCAGCAGCGAGGGACAGGGGTCCTACGAGCAGTACTTC
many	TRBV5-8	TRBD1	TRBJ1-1	CASSWDSRSNTEAFF	TGTGCCAGCAGCTGGGACAGCCGTTCGAACACTGAAGCTTTCTTT
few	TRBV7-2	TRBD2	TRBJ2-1	CASSPSGRTNEQFF	TGTGCCAGCAGCCCTAGCGGGAGAACCAATGAGCAGTTCTTC
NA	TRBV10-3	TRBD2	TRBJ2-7	CAISERGTSGSGAGFEQYF	TGTGCCATCAGTGAGCGGGGGACTAGCGGGAGTGGGGCCGGCTTCGAGCAGTACTTC
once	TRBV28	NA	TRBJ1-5	CASSLSGRVEQPQHF	TGTGCCAGCAGTTTATCGGGCAGGGTTGAACAGCCCCAGCATTTT
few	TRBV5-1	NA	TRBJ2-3	CASSLGTRTDTQYF	TGCGCCAGCAGCTTGGGGACTCGTACAGATACGCAGTATTTT
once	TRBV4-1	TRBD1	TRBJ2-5	CASSQGEAGGEETQYF	TGCGCCAGCAGCCAAGGGGAAGCAGGGGGCGAAGAGACCCAGTACTTC
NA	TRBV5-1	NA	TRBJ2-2	CASSLEGLTGELFF	TGCGCCAGCAGCTTGGAAGGACTTACCGGGGAGCTGTTTTTT
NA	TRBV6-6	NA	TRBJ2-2	CASSRGEAGELFF	TGTGCCAGCAGCCGCGGGGAAGCCGGGGAGCTGTTTTTT
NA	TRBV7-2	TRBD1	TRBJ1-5	CASSVRTGVGSNQPQHF	TGTGCCAGCAGCGTCCGGACAGGGGTTGGTAGCAATCAGCCCCAGCATTTT
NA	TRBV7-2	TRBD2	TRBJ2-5	CASSPPTSEGETQYF	TGTGCCAGCAGCCCCCCGACTAGCGAGGGCGAGACCCAGTACTTC
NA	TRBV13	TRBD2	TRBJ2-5	CASSLEPSGIGTQYF	TGTGCCAGCAGCTTAGAGCCTAGCGGGATTGGGACCCAGTACTTC
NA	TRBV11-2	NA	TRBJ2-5	CASSIQNLETQYF	TGTGCCAGCAGTATACAGAATCTAGAGACCCAGTACTTC
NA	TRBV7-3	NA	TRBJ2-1	CASSLTPGVSYNEQFF	TGTGCCAGCAGCTTAACCCCGGGAGTCTCCTACAATGAGCAGTTCTTC
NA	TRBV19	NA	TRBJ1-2	CASSIVGREGYTF	TGTGCCAGTAGTATAGTGGGGAGGGAAGGCTACACCTTC
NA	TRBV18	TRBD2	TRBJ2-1	CASSARLAVGEGREQFF	TGTGCCAGCTCAGCCCGACTAGCGGTAGGTGAAGGTCGTGAGCAGTTCTTC
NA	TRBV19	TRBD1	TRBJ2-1	CASSIRGQGRPNEQFF	TGTGCCAGTAGTATCCGGGGACAGGGAAGACCGAATGAGCAGTTCTTC
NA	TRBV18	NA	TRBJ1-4	CASSQQGLATNEKLFF	TGTGCCAGCTCTCAACAGGGCCTTGCAACTAATGAAAAACTGTTTTTT
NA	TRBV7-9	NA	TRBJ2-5	CASSLVTPGETQYF	TGTGCCAGCAGCTTAGTGACGCCGGGAGAGACCCAGTACTTC